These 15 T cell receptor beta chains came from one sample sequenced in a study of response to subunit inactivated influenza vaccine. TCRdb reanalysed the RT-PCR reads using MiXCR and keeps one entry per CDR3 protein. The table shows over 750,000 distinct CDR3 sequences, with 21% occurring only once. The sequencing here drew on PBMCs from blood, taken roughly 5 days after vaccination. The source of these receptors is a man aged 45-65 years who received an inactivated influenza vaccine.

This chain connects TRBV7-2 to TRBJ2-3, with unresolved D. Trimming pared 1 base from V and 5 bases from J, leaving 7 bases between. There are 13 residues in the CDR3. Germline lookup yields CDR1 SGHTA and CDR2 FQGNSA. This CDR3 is CASSLVRLDTQYF. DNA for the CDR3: TGTGCCAGCAGCTTAGTGAGGTTAGATACGCAGTATTTT. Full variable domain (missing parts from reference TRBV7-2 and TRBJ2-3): GAGVSQSPSNKVTEKGKDVELRCDPISGHTALYWYRQSLGQGLEFLIYFQGNSAPDKSGLPSDRFSAERTGGSVSTLTIQRTQQEDSAVYLCASSLVRLDTQYFGPGTRLTVL.

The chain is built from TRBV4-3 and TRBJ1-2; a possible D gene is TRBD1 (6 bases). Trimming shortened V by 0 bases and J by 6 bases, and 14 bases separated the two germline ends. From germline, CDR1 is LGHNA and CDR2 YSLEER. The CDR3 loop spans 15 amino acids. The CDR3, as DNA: TGCGCCAGCAGCCAAGAGGGGCGGGGGCTGGATGGCTACACCTTC. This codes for CASSQEGRGLDGYTF.

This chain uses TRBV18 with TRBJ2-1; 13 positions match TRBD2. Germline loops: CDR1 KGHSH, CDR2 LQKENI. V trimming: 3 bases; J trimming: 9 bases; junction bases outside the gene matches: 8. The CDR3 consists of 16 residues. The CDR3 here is CASSPELAGGQSEQFF. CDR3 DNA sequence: TGTGCCAGCTCACCTGAACTAGCGGGAGGGCAGAGTGAGCAGTTCTTC.

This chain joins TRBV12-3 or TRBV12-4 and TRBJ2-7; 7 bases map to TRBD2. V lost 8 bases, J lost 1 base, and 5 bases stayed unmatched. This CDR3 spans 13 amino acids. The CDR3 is CASVGDYSYEQYF. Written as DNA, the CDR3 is TGTGCCAGCGTAGGGGACTATTCCTACGAGCAGTACTTC.

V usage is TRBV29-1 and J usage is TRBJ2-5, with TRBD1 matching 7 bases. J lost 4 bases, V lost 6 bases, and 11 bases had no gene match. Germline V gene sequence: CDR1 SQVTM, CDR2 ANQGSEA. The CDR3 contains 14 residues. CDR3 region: CSVLATGIGETQYF. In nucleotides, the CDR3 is TGCAGCGTATTAGCGACAGGGATCGGAGAGACCCAGTACTTC.

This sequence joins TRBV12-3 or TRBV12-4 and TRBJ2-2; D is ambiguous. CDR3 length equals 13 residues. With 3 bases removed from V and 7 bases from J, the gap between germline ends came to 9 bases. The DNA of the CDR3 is TGTGCCAGCAGTTTTTCGCTGAACGGGGAGCTGTTTTTT. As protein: CASSFSLNGELFF.

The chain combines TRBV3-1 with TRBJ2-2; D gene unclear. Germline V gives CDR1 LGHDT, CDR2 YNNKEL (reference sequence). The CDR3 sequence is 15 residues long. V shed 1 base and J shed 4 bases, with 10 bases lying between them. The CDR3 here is CASSQGGVATGELFF. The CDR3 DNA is TGTGCCAGCAGCCAAGGTGGGGTGGCCACCGGGGAGCTGTTTTTT. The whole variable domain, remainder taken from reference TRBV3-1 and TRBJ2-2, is DTAVSQTPKYLVTQMGNDKSIKCEQNLGHDTMYWYKQDSKKFLKIMFSYNNKELIINETVPNRFSPKSPDKAHLNLHINSLELGDSAVYFCASSQGGVATGELFFGEGSRLTVL.

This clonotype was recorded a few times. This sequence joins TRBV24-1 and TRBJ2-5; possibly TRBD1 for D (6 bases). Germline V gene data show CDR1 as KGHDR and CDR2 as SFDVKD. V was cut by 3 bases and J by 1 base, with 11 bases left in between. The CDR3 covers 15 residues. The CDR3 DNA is TGTGCCACCAGTGATGGGGGCATGATCCAAGAGACCCAGTACTTC. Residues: CATSDGGMIQETQYF.

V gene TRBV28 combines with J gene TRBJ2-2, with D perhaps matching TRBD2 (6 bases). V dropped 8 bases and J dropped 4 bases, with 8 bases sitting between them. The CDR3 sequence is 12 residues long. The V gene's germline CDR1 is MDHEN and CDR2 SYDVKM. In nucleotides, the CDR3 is TGTGCCAGCGGACTATCCACCGGGGAGCTGTTTTTT. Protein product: CASGLSTGELFF.

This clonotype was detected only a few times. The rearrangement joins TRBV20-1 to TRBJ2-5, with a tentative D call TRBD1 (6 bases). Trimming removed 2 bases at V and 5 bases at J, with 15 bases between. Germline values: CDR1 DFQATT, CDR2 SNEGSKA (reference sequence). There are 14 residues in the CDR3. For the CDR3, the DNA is TGCAGTGCTAGATCGGACAGTGGGTTGGAGACCCAGTACTTC. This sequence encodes CSARSDSGLETQYF.

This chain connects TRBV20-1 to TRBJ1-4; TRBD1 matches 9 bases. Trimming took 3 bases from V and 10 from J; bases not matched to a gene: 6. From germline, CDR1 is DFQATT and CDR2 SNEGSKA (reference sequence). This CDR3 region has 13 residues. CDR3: CSARGTGYGKLFF. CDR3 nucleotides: TGCAGTGCTAGGGGGACAGGGTATGGAAAACTGTTTTTT.

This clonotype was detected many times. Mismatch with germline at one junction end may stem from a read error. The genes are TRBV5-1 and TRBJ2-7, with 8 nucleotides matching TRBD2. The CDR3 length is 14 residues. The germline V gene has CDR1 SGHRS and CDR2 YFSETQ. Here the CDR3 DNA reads TGTGCCAGCAGTTTCGGCGGGGGGACTTACGAGCAGTACTTC. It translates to CASSFGGGTYEQYF.

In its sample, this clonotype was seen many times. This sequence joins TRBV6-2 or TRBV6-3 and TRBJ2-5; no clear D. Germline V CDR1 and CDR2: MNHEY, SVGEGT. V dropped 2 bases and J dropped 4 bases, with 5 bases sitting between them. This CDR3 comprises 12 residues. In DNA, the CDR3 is TGTGCCAGCAGTTACATCGGAGAGACCCAGTACTTC. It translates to CASSYIGETQYF.

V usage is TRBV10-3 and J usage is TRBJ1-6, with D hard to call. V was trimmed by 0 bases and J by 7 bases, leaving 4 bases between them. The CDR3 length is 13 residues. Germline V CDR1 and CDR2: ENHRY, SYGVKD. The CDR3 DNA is TGTGCCATCAGTGAGTCGATGAATTCACCCCTCCACTTT. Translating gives CAISESMNSPLHF.

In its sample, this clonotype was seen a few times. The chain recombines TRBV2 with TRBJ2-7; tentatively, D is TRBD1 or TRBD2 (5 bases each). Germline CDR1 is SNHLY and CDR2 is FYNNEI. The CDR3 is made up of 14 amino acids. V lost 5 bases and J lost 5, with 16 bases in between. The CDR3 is CASSQGTERNEQYF. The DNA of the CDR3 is TGTGCCAGCAGTCAAGGGACCGAGAGGAACGAGCAGTACTTC.